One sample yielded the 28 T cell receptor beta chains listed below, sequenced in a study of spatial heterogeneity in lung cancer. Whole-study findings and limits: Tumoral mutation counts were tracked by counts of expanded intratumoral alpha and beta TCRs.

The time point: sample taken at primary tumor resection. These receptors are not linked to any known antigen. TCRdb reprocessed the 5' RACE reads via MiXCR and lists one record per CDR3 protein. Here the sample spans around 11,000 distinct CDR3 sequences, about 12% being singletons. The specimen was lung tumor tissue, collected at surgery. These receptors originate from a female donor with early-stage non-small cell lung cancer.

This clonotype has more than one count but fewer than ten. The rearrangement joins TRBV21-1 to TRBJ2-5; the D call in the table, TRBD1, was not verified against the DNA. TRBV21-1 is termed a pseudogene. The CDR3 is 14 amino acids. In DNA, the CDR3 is TGTGCCAGCACTTCAAGGGGGAGTATGGAGACCCAGTACTTC. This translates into CASTSRGSMETQYF.

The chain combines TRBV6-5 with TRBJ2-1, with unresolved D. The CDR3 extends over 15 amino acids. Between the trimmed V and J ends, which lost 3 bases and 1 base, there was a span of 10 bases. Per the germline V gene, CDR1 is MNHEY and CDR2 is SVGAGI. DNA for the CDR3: TGTGCCAGCAGTTATGGGCGGCTGTCCTACAATGAGCAGTTCTTC. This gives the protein CASSYGRLSYNEQFF.

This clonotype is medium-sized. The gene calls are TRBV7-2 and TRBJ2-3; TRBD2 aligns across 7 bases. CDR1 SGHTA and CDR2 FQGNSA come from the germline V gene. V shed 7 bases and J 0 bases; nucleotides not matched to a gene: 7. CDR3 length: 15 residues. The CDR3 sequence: CASILSGLSTDTQYF. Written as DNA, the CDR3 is TGTGCCAGCATCCTTAGCGGGCTGAGCACAGATACGCAGTATTTT. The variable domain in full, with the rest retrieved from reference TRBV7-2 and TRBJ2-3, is GAGVSQSPSNKVTEKGKDVELRCDPISGHTALYWYRQSLGQGLEFLIYFQGNSAPDKSGLPSDRFSAERTGGSVSTLTIQRTQQEDSAVYLCASILSGLSTDTQYFGPGTRLTVL.

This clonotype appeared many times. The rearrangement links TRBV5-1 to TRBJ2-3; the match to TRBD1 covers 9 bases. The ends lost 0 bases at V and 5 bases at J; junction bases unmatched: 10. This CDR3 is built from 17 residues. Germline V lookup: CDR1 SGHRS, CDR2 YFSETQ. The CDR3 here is CASSLALRDREKDTQYF. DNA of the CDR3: TGCGCCAGCAGCTTGGCCCTCCGGGACAGGGAGAAAGATACGCAGTATTTT.

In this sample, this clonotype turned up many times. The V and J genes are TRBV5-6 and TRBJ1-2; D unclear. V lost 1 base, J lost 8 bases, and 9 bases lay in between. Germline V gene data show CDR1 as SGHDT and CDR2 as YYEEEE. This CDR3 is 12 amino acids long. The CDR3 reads CASSLTGVGYTF. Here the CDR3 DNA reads TGTGCCAGCAGCTTGACGGGCGTCGGCTACACCTTC.

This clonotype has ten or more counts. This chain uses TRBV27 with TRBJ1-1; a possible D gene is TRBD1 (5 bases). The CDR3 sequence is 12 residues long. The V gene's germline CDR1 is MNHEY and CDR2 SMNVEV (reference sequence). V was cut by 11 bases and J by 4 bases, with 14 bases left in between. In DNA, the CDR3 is TGTGCCTCTAGGCAGGGAGGCACTGAAGCTTTCTTT. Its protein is CASRQGGTEAFF.

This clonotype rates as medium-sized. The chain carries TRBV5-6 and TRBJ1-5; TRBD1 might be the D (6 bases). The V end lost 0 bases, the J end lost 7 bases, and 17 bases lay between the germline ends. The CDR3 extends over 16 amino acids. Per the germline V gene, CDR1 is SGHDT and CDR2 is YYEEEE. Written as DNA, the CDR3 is TGTGCCAGCAGCTTGGGCCCGGGGGCCACAGGCCAGCCCCAGCATTTT. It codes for CASSLGPGATGQPQHF.

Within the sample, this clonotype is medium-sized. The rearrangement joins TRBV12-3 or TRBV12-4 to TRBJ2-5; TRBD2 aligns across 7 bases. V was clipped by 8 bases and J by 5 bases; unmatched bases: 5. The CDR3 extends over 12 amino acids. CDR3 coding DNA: TGTGCCAGCTCAACGGGAGGCGAGACCCAGTACTTC. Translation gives CASSTGGETQYF.

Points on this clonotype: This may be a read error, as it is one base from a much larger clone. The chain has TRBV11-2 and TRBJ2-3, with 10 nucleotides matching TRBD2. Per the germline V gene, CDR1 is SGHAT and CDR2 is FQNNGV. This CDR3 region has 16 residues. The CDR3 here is CVSSETGTSGTDTQYF. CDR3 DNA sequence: TGTGTCAGCAGCGAAACCGGGACTAGCGGCACAGATACGCAGTATTTT.

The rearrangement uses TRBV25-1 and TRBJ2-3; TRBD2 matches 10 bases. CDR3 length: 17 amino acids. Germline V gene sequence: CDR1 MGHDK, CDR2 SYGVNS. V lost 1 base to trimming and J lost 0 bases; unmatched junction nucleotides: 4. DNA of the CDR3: TGTGCCAGCAGTGAATCCCGGACTAGCGGTAGCACAGATACGCAGTATTTT. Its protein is CASSESRTSGSTDTQYF.

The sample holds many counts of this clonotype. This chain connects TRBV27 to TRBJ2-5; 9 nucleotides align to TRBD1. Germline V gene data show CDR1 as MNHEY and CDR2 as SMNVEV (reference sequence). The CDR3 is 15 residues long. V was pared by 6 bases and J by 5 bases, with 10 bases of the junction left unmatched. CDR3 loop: CASRAGQGLSETQYF. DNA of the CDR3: TGTGCCAGCAGAGCGGGACAGGGTTTATCGGAGACCCAGTACTTC.

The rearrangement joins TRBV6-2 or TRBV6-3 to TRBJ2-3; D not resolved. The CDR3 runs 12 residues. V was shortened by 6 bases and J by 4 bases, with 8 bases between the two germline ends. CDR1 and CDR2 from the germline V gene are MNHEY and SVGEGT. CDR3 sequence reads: CASSPVPDTQYF. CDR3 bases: TGTGCCAGCAGCCCCGTACCAGATACGCAGTATTTT.

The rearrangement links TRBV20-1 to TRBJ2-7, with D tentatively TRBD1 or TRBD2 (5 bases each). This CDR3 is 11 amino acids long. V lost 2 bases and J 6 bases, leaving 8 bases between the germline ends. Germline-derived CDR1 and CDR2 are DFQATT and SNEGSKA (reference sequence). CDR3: CSARWDGEQYF. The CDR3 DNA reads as TGCAGTGCTAGATGGGACGGCGAGCAGTACTTC.

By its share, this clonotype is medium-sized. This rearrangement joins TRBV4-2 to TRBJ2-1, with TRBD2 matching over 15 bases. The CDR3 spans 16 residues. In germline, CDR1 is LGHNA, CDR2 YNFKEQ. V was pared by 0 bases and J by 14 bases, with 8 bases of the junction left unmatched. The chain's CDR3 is CASSQDLGLAGGKEFF. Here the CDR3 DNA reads TGTGCCAGCAGCCAAGATCTAGGACTAGCGGGGGGGAAGGAGTTCTTC.

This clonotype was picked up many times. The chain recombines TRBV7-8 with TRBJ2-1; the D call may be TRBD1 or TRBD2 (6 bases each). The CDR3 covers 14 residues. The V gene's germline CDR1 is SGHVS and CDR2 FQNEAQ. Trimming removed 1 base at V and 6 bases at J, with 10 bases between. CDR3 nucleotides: TGTGCCAGCAGCTTAGGGGGGGCCGTCAATGAGCAGTTCTTC. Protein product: CASSLGGAVNEQFF.

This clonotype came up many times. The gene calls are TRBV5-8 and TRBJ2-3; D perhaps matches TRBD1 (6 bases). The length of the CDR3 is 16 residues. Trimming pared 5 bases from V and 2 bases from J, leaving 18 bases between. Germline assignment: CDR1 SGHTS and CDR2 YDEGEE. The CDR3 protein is CASSSYRVGNTDTQYF. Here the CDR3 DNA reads TGTGCCAGCAGTTCCTACAGGGTGGGGAACACAGATACGCAGTATTTT.

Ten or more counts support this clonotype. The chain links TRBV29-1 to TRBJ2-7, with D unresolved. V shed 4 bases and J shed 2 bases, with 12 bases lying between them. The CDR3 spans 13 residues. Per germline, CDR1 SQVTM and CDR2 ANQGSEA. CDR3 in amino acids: CSVVEGSPYEQYF. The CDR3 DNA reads TGCAGCGTTGTTGAAGGGTCCCCCTACGAGCAGTACTTC.

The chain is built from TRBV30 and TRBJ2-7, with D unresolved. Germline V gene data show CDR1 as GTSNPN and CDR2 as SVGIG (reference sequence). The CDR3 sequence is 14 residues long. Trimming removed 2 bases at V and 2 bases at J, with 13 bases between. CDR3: CAWSPGQTPYEQYF. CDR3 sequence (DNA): TGTGCCTGGAGTCCCGGCCAGACCCCCTACGAGCAGTACTTC.

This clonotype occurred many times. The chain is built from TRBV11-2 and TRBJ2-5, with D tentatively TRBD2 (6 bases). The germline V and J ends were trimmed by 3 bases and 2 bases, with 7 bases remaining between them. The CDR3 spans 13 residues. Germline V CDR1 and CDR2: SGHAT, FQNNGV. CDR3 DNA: TGTGCCAGCAGCTTTAGCGGACAAGAGACCCAGTACTTC. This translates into CASSFSGQETQYF.

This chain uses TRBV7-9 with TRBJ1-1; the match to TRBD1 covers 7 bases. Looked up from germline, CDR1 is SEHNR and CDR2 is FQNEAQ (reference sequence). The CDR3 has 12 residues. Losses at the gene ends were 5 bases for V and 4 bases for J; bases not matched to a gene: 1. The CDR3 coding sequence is TGTGCCAGCAGCCGGACAGGCACTGAAGCTTTCTTT. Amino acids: CASSRTGTEAFF. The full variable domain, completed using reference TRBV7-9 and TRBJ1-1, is DTGVSQNPRHKITKRGQNVTFRCDPISEHNRLYWYRQTLGQGPEFLTYFQNEAQLEKSRLLSDRFSAERPKGSFSTLEIQRTEQGDSAMYLCASSRTGTEAFFGQGTRLTVV.

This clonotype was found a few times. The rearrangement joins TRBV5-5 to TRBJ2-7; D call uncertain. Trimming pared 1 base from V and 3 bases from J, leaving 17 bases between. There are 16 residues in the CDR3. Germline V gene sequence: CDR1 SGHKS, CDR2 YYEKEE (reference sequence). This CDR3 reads CASSLSETPLLYEQYF. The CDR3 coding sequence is TGTGCCAGCAGCTTGTCCGAGACACCCCTCCTCTACGAGCAGTACTTC.

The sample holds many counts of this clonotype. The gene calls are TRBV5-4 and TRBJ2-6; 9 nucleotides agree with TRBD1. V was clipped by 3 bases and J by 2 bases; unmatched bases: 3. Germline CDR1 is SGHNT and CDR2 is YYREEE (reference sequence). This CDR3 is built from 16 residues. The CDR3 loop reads CASSSTGGAGANVLTF. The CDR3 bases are TGTGCCAGCAGCTCTACAGGGGGCGCTGGGGCCAACGTCCTGACTTTC.

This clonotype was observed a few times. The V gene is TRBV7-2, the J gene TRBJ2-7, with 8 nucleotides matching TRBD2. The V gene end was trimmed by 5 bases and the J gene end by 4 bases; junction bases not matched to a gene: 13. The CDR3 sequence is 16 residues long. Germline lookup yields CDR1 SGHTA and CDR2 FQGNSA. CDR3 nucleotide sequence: TGTGCCAGCAGCCGCAACTCGGTGAGCGGGAGTTACGAGCAGTACTTC. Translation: CASSRNSVSGSYEQYF.

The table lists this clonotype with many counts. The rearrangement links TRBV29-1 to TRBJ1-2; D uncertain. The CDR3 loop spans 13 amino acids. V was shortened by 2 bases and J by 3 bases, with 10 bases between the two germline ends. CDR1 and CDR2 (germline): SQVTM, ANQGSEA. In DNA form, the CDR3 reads TGCAGCGTTGAATCCCAGCCCTACTATGGCTACACCTTC. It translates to CSVESQPYYGYTF.

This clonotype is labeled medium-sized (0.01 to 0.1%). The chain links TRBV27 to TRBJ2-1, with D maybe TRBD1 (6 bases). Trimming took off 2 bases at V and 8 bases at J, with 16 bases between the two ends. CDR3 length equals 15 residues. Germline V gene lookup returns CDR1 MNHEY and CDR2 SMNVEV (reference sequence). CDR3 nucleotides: TGTGCCAGCAGTTTACTCAGGGGCGACGTGCATGAGCAGTTCTTC. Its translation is CASSLLRGDVHEQFF.

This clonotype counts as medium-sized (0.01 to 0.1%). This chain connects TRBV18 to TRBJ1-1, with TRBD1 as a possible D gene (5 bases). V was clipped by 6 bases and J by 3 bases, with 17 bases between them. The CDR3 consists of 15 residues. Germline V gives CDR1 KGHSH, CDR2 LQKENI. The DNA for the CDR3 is TGTGCCAGCTCCTCCGGGCAAGGGGCGGACACTGAAGCTTTCTTT. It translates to CASSSGQGADTEAFF.

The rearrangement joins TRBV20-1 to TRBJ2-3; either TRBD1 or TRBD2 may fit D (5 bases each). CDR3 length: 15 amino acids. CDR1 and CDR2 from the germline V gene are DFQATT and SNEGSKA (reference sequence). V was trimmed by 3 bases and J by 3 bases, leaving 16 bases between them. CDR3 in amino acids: CSARYSTGPTDTQYF. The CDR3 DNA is TGCAGTGCTAGGTATTCAACGGGGCCAACAGATACGCAGTATTTT.

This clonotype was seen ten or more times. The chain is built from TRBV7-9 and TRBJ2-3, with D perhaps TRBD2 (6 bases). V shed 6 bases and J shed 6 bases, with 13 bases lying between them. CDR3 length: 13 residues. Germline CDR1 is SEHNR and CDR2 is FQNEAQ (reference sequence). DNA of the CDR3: TGTGCCAGCAGGAGGGACTCCGTGGATACGCAGTATTTT. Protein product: CASRRDSVDTQYF. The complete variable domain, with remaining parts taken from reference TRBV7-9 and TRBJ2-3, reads DTGVSQNPRHKITKRGQNVTFRCDPISEHNRLYWYRQTLGQGPEFLTYFQNEAQLEKSRLLSDRFSAERPKGSFSTLEIQRTEQGDSAMYLCASRRDSVDTQYFGPGTRLTVL.